The 22 T cell receptor beta chains below all came from one sample that was sequenced in a study of blood T cell repertoires in COVID-19 (dated by TCRdb to the early 2020s). Receptor libraries were prepared by the immunoSEQ multiplex PCR assay. The table was pulled from immuneACCESS by TCRdb, which kept in-frame rearrangements only. Such tables lose some clones; where checked, under half of the loss comes from unresolved V genes, and the rest has no known cause. Within this sample are roughly 230,000 clones, with 84% of them counted one time only. The biggest ten clones account for approximately 3.6% of the sample. The sequencing sample was made of PBMCs or T cells enriched from blood (not recorded which). The receptors originated from a man aged 45 to 65 who had recovered from COVID-19.

The chain links TRBV7-8 to TRBJ2-5, with 9 bases lining up with TRBD2. The germline gives CDR1 SGHVS, CDR2 FQNEAQ. With V trimmed by 0 bases and J by 5 bases, 10 bases remained unmatched. The CDR3 contains 17 residues. CDR3 sequence reads: CASSLARGGRAVETQYF. In DNA, the CDR3 is TGTGCCAGCAGCTTAGCGAGGGGCGGGAGGGCCGTGGAGACCCAGTACTTC.

The V and J genes are TRBV5-1 and TRBJ1-1; D unclear. V lost 4 bases, J lost 6 bases, and 16 bases lay in between. CDR1 and CDR2 (germline): SGHRS, YFSETQ. The CDR3 is 14 amino acids. CDR3 sequence: CASSSGLNTPEAFF. DNA of the CDR3: TGCGCCAGCAGCAGCGGGCTGAACACCCCTGAAGCTTTCTTT.

This chain joins TRBV12-5 and TRBJ2-1, with 12 bases identical to TRBD1. Trimming took 3 bases from V and 7 from J; bases not matched to a gene: 4. The CDR3 sequence is 15 residues long. Germline lookup yields CDR1 LGHNT and CDR2 FRNRAP. The CDR3 sequence is CASGFGTGGFNEQFF. CDR3 DNA sequence: TGTGCTAGTGGTTTTGGGACAGGGGGCTTTAATGAGCAGTTCTTC.

This sequence joins TRBV19 and TRBJ2-7, with D perhaps TRBD1 (6 bases). Trimming removed 8 bases at V and 3 bases at J, with 14 bases between. Germline CDR1 and CDR2: LNHDA and SQIVND (reference sequence). The CDR3 is 13 residues long. The CDR3 DNA reads TGTGCCAGTTCCGGGACAAGACACTACGAGCAGTACTTC. Translated: CASSGTRHYEQYF.

This chain joins TRBV3-1 (or the pseudogene TRBV3-2) and TRBJ1-2, with 10 bases identical to TRBD1. The germline gives CDR1 LGHDT, CDR2 YNNKEL (reference sequence). Losses at the gene ends were 4 bases for V and 4 bases for J; bases not matched to a gene: 6. The CDR3 spans 15 residues. CDR3 nucleotide sequence: TGTGCCAGCAGCCCCGGGACAGGGGACGGCTATGGCTACACCTTC. This sequence encodes CASSPGTGDGYGYTF.

The chain combines TRBV15 with TRBJ2-5; the match to TRBD1 covers 8 bases. Trimming cost V 0 bases and J 5 bases; bases outside gene matches: 5. This CDR3 contains 15 residues. CDR1 is LNHNV and CDR2 is YYDKDF in the germline V gene (reference sequence). The CDR3 coding sequence is TGTGCCACCAGCAGAGAAGGACAGGGCGGCGAGACCCAGTACTTC. Its protein is CATSREGQGGETQYF.

The V and J genes are TRBV11-3 and TRBJ2-1, with D uncertain. Germline loops: CDR1 SGHNT, CDR2 YENEEA. V was pared by 4 bases and J by 4 bases, with 8 bases between. The CDR3 contains 13 residues. CDR3 sequence reads: CASSSTAYNEQFF. The CDR3 DNA is TGTGCCAGCAGCTCCACAGCATACAATGAGCAGTTCTTC. The full variable domain, its missing parts supplied by reference TRBV11-3 and TRBJ2-1, is EAGVVQSPRYKIIEKKQPVAFWCNPISGHNTLYWYLQNLGQGPELLIRYENEEAVDDSQLPKDRFSAERLKGVDSTLKIQPAELGDSAVYLCASSSTAYNEQFFGPGTRLTVL.

The rearrangement links TRBV7-9 to TRBJ2-3; 10 bases align to TRBD1. This CDR3 comprises 14 residues. The trim removed 8 bases at V and 5 bases at J, leaving 7 bases unmatched. CDR1 and CDR2 from the germline V gene are SEHNR and FQNEAQ (reference sequence). DNA of the CDR3: TGTGCCAGCGGTGACAGGGGGCAGCAAGATACGCAGTATTTT. It codes for CASGDRGQQDTQYF. The full variable domain, its missing parts supplied by reference TRBV7-9 and TRBJ2-3, is DTGVSQNPRHKITKRGQNVTFRCDPISEHNRLYWYRQTLGQGPEFLTYFQNEAQLEKSRLLSDRFSAERPKGSFSTLEIQRTEQGDSAMYLCASGDRGQQDTQYFGPGTRLTVL.

This clone has a single count. The V and J genes are TRBV29-1 and TRBJ2-2; D may be TRBD1 (6 bases). V dropped 1 base and J dropped 5 bases, with 11 bases sitting between them. Germline V gene data show CDR1 as SQVTM and CDR2 as ANQGSEA. The CDR3 has 14 residues. In nucleotides, the CDR3 is TGCAGCGTTGAAGCCCGAAGGGGGACCGGGGAGCTGTTTTTT. Translating it yields CSVEARRGTGELFF.

This chain connects TRBV27 to TRBJ2-5; D possibly corresponds to TRBD2 (5 bases). V lost 0 bases to trimming and J lost 5 bases, with 10 bases between them. The germline gives CDR1 MNHEY, CDR2 SMNVEV (reference sequence). This CDR3 is 14 amino acids long. The DNA for the CDR3 is TGTGCCAGCAGTTTATCTTCGGACTGGGAGACCCAGTACTTC. Amino acids: CASSLSSDWETQYF.

The J gene is TRBJ1-5, the V gene TRBV6-5; D is perhaps TRBD1 (5 bases). This CDR3 spans 15 amino acids. Germline CDR1 MNHEY, CDR2 SVGAGI. V lost 2 bases to trimming and J lost 3 bases, with 11 bases between them. The CDR3 loop reads CASSYGAGHNQPQHF. The CDR3 coding sequence is TGTGCCAGCAGTTACGGGGCTGGCCACAATCAGCCCCAGCATTTT.

This chain connects TRBV9 to TRBJ2-1; D is ambiguous. Germline V gene lookup returns CDR1 SGDLS and CDR2 YYNGEE. V gave up 7 bases and J gave up 0 bases, with 8 bases separating them. This CDR3 has 13 amino acids. The CDR3 coding sequence is TGTGCCAGCGGTGGCTTCTCCTACAATGAGCAGTTCTTC. Amino acids: CASGGFSYNEQFF.

A single count supports this clone. The gene calls are TRBV4-3 and TRBJ1-1, with D possibly matching TRBD1 (6 bases). Germline CDR1 is LGHNA and CDR2 is YSLEER. The CDR3 has 16 residues. The germline V and J ends were trimmed by 0 bases and 3 bases, with 14 bases remaining between them. The CDR3 DNA is TGCGCCAGCAGCCAAGATGTCAGGGGCAAGGACACTGAAGCTTTCTTT. Residues: CASSQDVRGKDTEAFF.

The chain has TRBV19 and TRBJ2-5, with 12 bases identical to TRBD1. The CDR3 runs to 16 residues. Germline assignment: CDR1 LNHDA and CDR2 SQIVND (reference sequence). Trimming cost V 4 bases and J 5 bases; bases outside gene matches: 8. The CDR3 here is CASSKLGTGGSETQYF. DNA for the CDR3: TGTGCCAGTAGTAAGCTGGGGACAGGGGGCTCTGAGACCCAGTACTTC. The full variable domain, rest sourced from reference TRBV19 and TRBJ2-5, is DGGITQSPKYLFRKEGQNVTLSCEQNLNHDAMYWYRQDPGQGLRLIYYSQIVNDFQKGDIAEGYSVSREKKESFPLTVTSAQKNPTAFYLCASSKLGTGGSETQYFGPGTRLLVL.

This clone was found once. The chain is built from TRBV4-1 and TRBJ2-3, with 8 bases that match TRBD2. Germline values: CDR1 MGHRA, CDR2 YSYEKL. The CDR3 has 15 amino acids. J gave up 2 bases and V 4 bases, and 5 bases lay outside the gene matches. CDR3 residues: CASSRVLAATDTQYF. CDR3 bases: TGCGCCAGCAGCCGAGTACTAGCGGCCACAGATACGCAGTATTTT.

The chain carries TRBV19 and TRBJ1-5; 7 nucleotides line up with TRBD1. The germline V gene has CDR1 LNHDA and CDR2 SQIVND (reference sequence). V was clipped by 6 bases and J by 10 bases; unmatched bases: 15. CDR3 length: 15 residues. Here the CDR3 reads CASRPGGTGLDPQHF. The DNA of the CDR3 is TGTGCCAGTAGGCCAGGGGGTACAGGTCTTGATCCCCAGCATTTT. Full variable domain (missing parts from reference TRBV19 and TRBJ1-5): DGGITQSPKYLFRKEGQNVTLSCEQNLNHDAMYWYRQDPGQGLRLIYYSQIVNDFQKGDIAEGYSVSREKKESFPLTVTSAQKNPTAFYLCASRPGGTGLDPQHFGDGTRLSIL.

Written as DNA, the CDR3 is TGTGCCAGCTCACCCCTGGGAGGGGAGGATGGAAACACCATATATTTT. This translates into CASSPLGGEDGNTIYF. The chain recombines TRBV18 with TRBJ1-3; a weak D match, TRBD1 (5 bases). CDR1 is KGHSH and CDR2 is LQKENI in the germline V gene. The CDR3 runs to 16 residues. Trimming took 3 bases from V and 3 from J, leaving 15 bases between them. Supplemented by reference TRBV18 and TRBJ1-3, the full variable domain reads NAGVMQNPRHLVRRRGQEARLRCSPMKGHSHVYWYRQLPEEGLKFMVYLQKENIIDESGMPKERFSAEFPKEGPSILRIQQVVRGDSAAYFCASSPLGGEDGNTIYFGEGSWLTVV.

The V gene is TRBV5-1, the J gene TRBJ2-7; possible D gene TRBD1, 6 bases. CDR1 is SGHRS and CDR2 is YFSETQ in the germline V gene. The CDR3 spans 15 residues. Trimming took off 1 base at V and 6 bases at J, with 17 bases between the two ends. The CDR3 sequence is CASSLYGGPGPEQYF. CDR3 DNA: TGCGCCAGCAGCTTGTATGGGGGCCCCGGTCCCGAGCAGTACTTC.

The table lists this clone with a few counts. The chain links TRBV9 to TRBJ1-2; no firm D call. In germline, CDR1 is SGDLS, CDR2 YYNGEE. This CDR3 region has 13 residues. V was cut by 4 bases and J by 2 bases, with 9 bases left in between. The CDR3 nucleotides read TGTGCCAGCAGCCCCCGGGAGAACTATGGCTACACCTTC. Protein product: CASSPRENYGYTF.

The rearrangement joins TRBV27 to TRBJ2-1; D perhaps matches TRBD1 (6 bases). Germline CDR1 reads MNHEY; CDR2 reads SMNVEV (reference sequence). Trimming removed 2 bases at V and 6 bases at J, with 14 bases between. The CDR3 has 15 amino acids. CDR3 nucleotide sequence: TGTGCCAGCAGTTTACAACAGGGTAGGGGCAATGAGCAGTTCTTC. Amino acids: CASSLQQGRGNEQFF.

The chain carries TRBV7-9 and TRBJ2-1; TRBD1 aligns across 9 bases. V lost 1 base, J lost 3 bases, and 1 base stayed unmatched. This CDR3 is built from 15 residues. Germline V lookup: CDR1 SEHNR, CDR2 FQNEAQ (reference sequence). The chain's CDR3 is CASSLVGQGYNEQFF. The CDR3 nucleotides are TGTGCCAGCAGCTTAGTGGGACAGGGCTACAATGAGCAGTTCTTC.

This clone appeared a few times. V gene TRBV11-1 combines with J gene TRBJ2-7; D perhaps matches TRBD2 (5 bases). This CDR3 has 14 residues. Germline loops: CDR1 SGHAT, CDR2 FQDESV (reference sequence). Trimming shortened V by 6 bases and J by 0 bases, and 12 bases separated the two germline ends. CDR3 coding DNA: TGTGCCAGCAGACCTGGACTGTCCTCCTACGAGCAGTACTTC. It translates to CASRPGLSSYEQYF.